The source of this T cell receptor (beta chain) is a study of control samples from healthy donors and cancer patients. Data came from immunoSEQ multiplex PCR; TCRdb stores just in-frame clones and leaves some out. Counted here are approximately 150,000 clones, 90% to 95% occurring once; the ten biggest clones make up less than 15%. CDR1 and CDR2 (germline): MNHEY, SVGEGT. The CDR3 consists of 16 residues. J gave up 1 base and V 2 bases, and 3 bases lay outside the gene matches. The TCR sequence derives from a man aged 35-49 years in good health. The sequencing input was blood. This chain links TRBV6-2 or TRBV6-3 with TRBJ2-3, with 10 bases fitting TRBD2. The CDR3 reads CASSYRLAGGTDTQYF. CDR3 nucleotides: TGTGCCAGCAGTTACAGGCTAGCGGGGGGCACAGATACGCAGTATTTT.